Detailed here is one T cell receptor beta chain. These data belong to a study of chemoradiotherapy in HPV16-positive cancers. Trimming removed 4 bases at V and 7 bases at J, with 14 bases between. The CDR3 runs to 15 residues. CDR1 KGHSH and CDR2 LQKENI come from the germline V gene. This table comes from immunoSEQ multiplex PCR, and its TCRdb copy is limited to in-frame clones, with some not included. The sample holds about 39,000 clones, 65% to 80% seen once. This sequence originates from a human donor with HPV-associated anogenital cancer. Sequencing used blood, obtained from a patient who underwent chemoradiotherapy. This sequence joins TRBV18 and TRBJ1-6; tentatively, D is TRBD1 (6 bases). This chain's CDR3 is CASSQPTQGNSPLHF. CDR3 coding DNA: TGTGCCAGCTCACAACCAACCCAGGGGAATTCACCCCTCCACTTT.